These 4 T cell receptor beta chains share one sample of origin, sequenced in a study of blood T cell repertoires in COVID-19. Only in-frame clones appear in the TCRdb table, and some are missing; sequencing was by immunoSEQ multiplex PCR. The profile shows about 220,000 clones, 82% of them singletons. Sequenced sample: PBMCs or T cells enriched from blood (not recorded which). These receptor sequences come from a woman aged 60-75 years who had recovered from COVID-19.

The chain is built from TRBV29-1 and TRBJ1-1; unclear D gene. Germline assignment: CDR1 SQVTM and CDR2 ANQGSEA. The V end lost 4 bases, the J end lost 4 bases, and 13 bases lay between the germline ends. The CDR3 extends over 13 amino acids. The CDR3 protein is CSVGVGRGTEAFF. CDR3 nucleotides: TGCAGCGTTGGGGTAGGACGGGGCACTGAAGCTTTCTTT.

In DNA, the CDR3 is TGCGCCAGCAGCCCCGAGGGGGCAGGCTACTCACCCCTCCACTTT. Protein product: CASSPEGAGYSPLHF. The chain links TRBV4-1 to TRBJ1-6; 7 bases are shared with TRBD1. After removal of 4 bases from V and 10 bases from J, the junction contained 10 bases not matched to a gene. The germline V gene has CDR1 MGHRA and CDR2 YSYEKL. The CDR3 contains 15 residues.

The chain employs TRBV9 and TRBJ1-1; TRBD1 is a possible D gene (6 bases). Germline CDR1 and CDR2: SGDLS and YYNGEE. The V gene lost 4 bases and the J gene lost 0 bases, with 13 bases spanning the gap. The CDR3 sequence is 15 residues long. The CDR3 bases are TGTGCCAGCAGCTCTCCGGGACACTTGAACACTGAAGCTTTCTTT. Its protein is CASSSPGHLNTEAFF. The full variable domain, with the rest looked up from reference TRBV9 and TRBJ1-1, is DSGVTQTPKHLITATGQRVTLRCSPRSGDLSVYWYQQSLDQGLQFLIQYYNGEERAKGNILERFSAQQFPDLHSELNLSSLELGDSALYFCASSSPGHLNTEAFFGQGTRLTVV.

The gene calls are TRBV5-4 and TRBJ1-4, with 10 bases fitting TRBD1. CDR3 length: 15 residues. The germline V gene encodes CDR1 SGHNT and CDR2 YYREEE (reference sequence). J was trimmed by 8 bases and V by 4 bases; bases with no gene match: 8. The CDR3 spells CASSIRQGAIEKLFF. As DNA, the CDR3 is TGTGCCAGCAGCATCAGACAGGGGGCTATCGAAAAACTGTTTTTT.